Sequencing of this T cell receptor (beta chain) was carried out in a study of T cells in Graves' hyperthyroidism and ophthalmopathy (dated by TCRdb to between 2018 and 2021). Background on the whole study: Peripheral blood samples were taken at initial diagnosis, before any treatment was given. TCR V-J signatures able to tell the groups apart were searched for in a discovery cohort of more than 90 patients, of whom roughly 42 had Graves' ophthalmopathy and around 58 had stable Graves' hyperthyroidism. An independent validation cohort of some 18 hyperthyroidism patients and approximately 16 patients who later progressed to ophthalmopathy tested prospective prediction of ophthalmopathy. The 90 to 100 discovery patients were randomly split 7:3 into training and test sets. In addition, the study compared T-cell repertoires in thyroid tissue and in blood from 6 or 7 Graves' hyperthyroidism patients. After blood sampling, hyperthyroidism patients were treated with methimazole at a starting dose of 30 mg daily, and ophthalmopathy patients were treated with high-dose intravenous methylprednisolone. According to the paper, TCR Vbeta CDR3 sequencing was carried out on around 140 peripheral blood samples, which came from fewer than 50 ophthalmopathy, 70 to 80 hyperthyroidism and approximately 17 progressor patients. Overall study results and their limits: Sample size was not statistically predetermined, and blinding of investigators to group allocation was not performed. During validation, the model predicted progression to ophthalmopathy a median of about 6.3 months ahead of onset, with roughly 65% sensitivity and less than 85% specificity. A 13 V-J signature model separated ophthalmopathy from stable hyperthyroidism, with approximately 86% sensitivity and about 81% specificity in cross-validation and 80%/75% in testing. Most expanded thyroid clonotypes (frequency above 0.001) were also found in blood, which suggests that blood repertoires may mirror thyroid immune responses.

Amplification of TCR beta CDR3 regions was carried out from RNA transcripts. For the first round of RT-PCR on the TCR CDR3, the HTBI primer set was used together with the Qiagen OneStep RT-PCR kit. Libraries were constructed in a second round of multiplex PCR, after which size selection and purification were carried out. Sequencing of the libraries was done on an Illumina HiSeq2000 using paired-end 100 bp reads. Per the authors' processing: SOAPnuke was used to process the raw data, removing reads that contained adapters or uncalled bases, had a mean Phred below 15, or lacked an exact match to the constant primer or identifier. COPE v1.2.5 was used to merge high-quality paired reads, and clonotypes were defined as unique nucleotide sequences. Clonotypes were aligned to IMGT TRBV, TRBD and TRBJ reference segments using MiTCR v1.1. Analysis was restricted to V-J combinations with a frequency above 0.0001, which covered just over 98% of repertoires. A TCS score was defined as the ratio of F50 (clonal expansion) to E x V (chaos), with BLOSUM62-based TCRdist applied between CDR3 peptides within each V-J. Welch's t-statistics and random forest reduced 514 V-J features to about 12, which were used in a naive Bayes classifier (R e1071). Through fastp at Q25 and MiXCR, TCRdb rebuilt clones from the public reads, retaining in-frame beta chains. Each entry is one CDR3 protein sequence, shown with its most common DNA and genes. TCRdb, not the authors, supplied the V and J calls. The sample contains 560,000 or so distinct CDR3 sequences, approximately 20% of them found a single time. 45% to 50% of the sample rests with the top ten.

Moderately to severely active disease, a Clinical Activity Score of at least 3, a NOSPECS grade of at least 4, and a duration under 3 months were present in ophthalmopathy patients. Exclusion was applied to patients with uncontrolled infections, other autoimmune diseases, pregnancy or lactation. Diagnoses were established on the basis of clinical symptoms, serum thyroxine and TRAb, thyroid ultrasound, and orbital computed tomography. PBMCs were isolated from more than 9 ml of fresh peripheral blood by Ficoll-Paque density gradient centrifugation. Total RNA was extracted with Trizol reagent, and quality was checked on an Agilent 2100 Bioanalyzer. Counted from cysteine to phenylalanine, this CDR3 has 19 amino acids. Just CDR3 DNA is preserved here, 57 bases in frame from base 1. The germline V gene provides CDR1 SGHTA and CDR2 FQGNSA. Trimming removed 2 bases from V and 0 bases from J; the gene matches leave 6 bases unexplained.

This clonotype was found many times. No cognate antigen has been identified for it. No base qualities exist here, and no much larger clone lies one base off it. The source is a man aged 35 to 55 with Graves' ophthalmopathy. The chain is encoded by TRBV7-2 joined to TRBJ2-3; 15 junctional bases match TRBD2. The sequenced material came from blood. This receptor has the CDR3 CASSLLGGLAGGSTDTQYF. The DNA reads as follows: TGTGCCAGCAGCTTATTAGGAGGACTAGCGGGAGGGAGCACAGATACGCAGTATTTT. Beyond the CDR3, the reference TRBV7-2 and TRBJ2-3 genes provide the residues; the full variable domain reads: GAGVSQSPSNKVTEKGKDVELRCDPISGHTALYWYRQSLGQGLEFLIYFQGNSAPDKSGLPSDRFSAERTGGSVSTLTIQRTQQEDSAVYLCASSLLGGLAGGSTDTQYFGPGTRLTVL.